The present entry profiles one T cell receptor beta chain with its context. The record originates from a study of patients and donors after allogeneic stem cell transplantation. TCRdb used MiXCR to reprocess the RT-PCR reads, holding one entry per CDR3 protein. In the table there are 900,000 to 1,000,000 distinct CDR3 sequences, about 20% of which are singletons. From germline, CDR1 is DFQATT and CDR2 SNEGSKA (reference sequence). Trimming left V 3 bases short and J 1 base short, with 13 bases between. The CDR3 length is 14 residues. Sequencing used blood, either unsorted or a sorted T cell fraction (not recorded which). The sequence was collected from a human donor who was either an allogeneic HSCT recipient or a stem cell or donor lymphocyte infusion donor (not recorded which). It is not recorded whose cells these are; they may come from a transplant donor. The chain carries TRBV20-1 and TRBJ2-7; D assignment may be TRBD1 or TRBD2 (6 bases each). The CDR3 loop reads CSASRGPRSYEQYF. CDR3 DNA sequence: TGCAGTGCTAGTCGGGGGCCGCGATCCTACGAGCAGTACTTC.